Shown below are 8 T cell receptor beta chains from a single sample sequenced in a study of high-grade serous ovarian cancer treatment subgroups. Profiling relied on immunoSEQ multiplex PCR, and the TCRdb table lists in-frame clones only, not all of them. In the table there are just under 2,500 clones, around 80% of which are singletons. The tumor samples were collected prior to definitive surgery or chemotherapy. The sample comprised tumor tissue. The receptors here all came from a human donor with high-grade serous ovarian cancer.

The chain has TRBV10-2 and TRBJ2-3; 9 bases are shared with TRBD2. The CDR3 consists of 15 residues. V lost 6 bases, J lost 4 bases, and 8 bases stayed unmatched. Germline CDR1 reads WSHSY; CDR2 reads SAAADI. CDR3 in DNA: TGCGCCAGCAGGCTTGGCGGGGGGGGCGCAGATACGCAGTATTTT. Its translation: CASRLGGGGADTQYF.

The rearrangement joins TRBV6-5 to TRBJ1-1, with D possibly matching TRBD1 (6 bases). Trimming removed 4 bases at V and 1 base at J, with 13 bases between. CDR3 length: 15 residues. CDR1 and CDR2 (germline): MNHEY, SVGAGI. The CDR3 loop is CASSSRGGTNTEAFF. In nucleotides, the CDR3 is TGTGCCAGCAGTTCCCGAGGGGGTACGAACACTGAAGCTTTCTTT.

The chain recombines TRBV6-5 with TRBJ1-4, with D maybe TRBD1 (5 bases). Germline values: CDR1 MNHEY, CDR2 SVGAGI. V was cut by 10 bases and J by 3 bases, with 12 bases left in between. The CDR3 has 13 amino acids. CDR3: CATGDRPNEKLFF. The CDR3 DNA sequence: TGTGCCACCGGAGACAGACCTAATGAAAAACTGTTTTTT.

The rearrangement uses TRBV5-5 and TRBJ1-6; weak D call: TRBD1 (5 bases). Deletions cut 2 bases from V and 6 bases from J, with 9 bases between. CDR3 size: 14 residues. Germline CDR1 reads SGHKS; CDR2 reads YYEKEE (reference sequence). CDR3 DNA: TGTGCCAGCAGCTTCGGGACGGTTAATTCACCCCTCCACTTT. Translation gives CASSFGTVNSPLHF.

The chain has TRBV5-1 and TRBJ2-5; D gene uncertain. V shed 0 bases and J shed 1 base, with 7 bases lying between them. The CDR3 runs to 14 residues. Germline V gives CDR1 SGHRS, CDR2 YFSETQ. The CDR3 region has the DNA TGCGCCAGCAGCTTGGAGTACAGCCAAGAGACCCAGTACTTC. This gives the protein CASSLEYSQETQYF.

This clone came up once. The chain carries TRBV18 and TRBJ1-1, with TRBD1 matching over 7 bases. The germline gives CDR1 KGHSH, CDR2 LQKENI. Trimming removed 3 bases from V and 9 bases from J; junction bases left unmatched: 13. The CDR3 covers 15 residues. Here the CDR3 reads CASSPLRQGEAKAFF. The CDR3 bases are TGTGCCAGCTCACCCCTTAGACAGGGAGAGGCTAAAGCTTTCTTT. The whole variable domain, remainder taken from reference TRBV18 and TRBJ1-1, is NAGVMQNPRHLVRRRGQEARLRCSPMKGHSHVYWYRQLPEEGLKFMVYLQKENIIDESGMPKERFSAEFPKEGPSILRIQQVVRGDSAAYFCASSPLRQGEAKAFFGQGTRLTVV.

The chain recombines TRBV4-2 with TRBJ1-1; a weak D match, TRBD1 (5 bases). CDR1 LGHNA and CDR2 YNFKEQ come from the germline V gene. V was shortened by 5 bases and J by 0 bases, with 10 bases between the two germline ends. The length of the CDR3 is 14 residues. CDR3 bases: TGTGCCAGCAGCTTGGACACCGTGAACACTGAAGCTTTCTTT. Residues: CASSLDTVNTEAFF.

The rearrangement joins TRBV19 to TRBJ1-1; TRBD1 matches 7 bases. This CDR3 has 13 residues. V was clipped by 9 bases and J by 2 bases; unmatched bases: 6. Germline-derived CDR1 and CDR2 are LNHDA and SQIVND (reference sequence). The CDR3 bases are TGTGCCAGCCGAGGACAGGCCAACACTGAAGCTTTCTTT. Translating it yields CASRGQANTEAFF.